Sequencing of this TCR beta chain was carried out in a study of cytomegalovirus exposure and HLA in healthy donors. PCR used 60 Vbeta primers and 13 Jbeta primers. Some clones are missing from TCRdb's copy, which holds only in-frame ones; the method was immunoSEQ multiplex PCR. Among 100,000 to 150,000 clones listed, about 70% were seen once. The V gene lost 1 base and the J gene lost 10 bases, with 19 bases spanning the gap. Germline-derived CDR1 and CDR2 are GTSNPN and SVGIG (reference sequence). The CDR3 contains 14 residues. Study-wide points: Presence/absence results assume similar sequencing depth per donor, which may not hold.

In this sample, this clone turned up a few times. Its specificity is unknown. Material for sequencing was PBMCs. This sequence originates from a woman aged 55-70 years in good health and CMV-seropositive. V gene TRBV30 combines with J gene TRBJ1-1, with a possible D match to TRBD1 (6 bases). CDR3 in DNA: TGTGCCTGGAGTGGGGTACAGGGAGGGGAAAGAGCTTTCTTT. It encodes CAWSGVQGGERAFF.